This note documents a single T cell receptor (beta chain) sequence. Its target is not known. The CDR3 is made up of 16 amino acids. V was cut by 1 base and J by 0 bases, with 11 bases left in between. Per germline, CDR1 SGHAT and CDR2 FQNNGV. The sample is drawn from a study of high-grade serous ovarian cancer treatment subgroups. Study as a whole: Samples averaged about 15,000 reads and 6,900 or so unique TCR beta rearrangements. General study points: Repertoire similarity ranged roughly 0.1 to 0.79 between tumors of one patient. Spatial context was lost because tumors were sequenced in bulk. Clonal relatedness tracked neoantigen level, and by trend copy number and mutation load.

The data were produced by immunoSEQ multiplex PCR, yet TCRdb's version contains in-frame clones alone and is incomplete. The sample has some 4,500 clones; 60% to 80% are singletons. Tumor tissue was taken before any definitive surgery or chemotherapy was given. The chain employs TRBV11-2 and TRBJ2-3; D is ambiguous. Specimen: tumor tissue. This sequence originates from a human donor with high-grade serous ovarian cancer. CDR3 amino acids: CASSLARRTSTDTQYF. The CDR3 DNA reads TGTGCCAGCAGCTTAGCCAGAAGAACTAGCACAGATACGCAGTATTTT.